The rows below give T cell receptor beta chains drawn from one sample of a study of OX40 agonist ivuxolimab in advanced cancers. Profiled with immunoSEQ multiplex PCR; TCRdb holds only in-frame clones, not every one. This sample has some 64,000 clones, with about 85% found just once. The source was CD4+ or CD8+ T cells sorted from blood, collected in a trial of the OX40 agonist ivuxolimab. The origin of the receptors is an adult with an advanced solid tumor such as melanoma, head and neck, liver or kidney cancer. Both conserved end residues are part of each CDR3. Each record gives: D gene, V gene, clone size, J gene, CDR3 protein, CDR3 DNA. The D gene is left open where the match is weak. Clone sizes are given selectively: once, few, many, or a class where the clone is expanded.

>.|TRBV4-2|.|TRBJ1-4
CASSQGPDEKLFF
TGTGCCAGCAGCCAAGGACCGGATGAAAAACTGTTTTTT
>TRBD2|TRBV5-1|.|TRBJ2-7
CASSFPGGVEQYF
TGCGCCAGCAGCTTCCCGGGGGGGGTCGAGCAGTACTTC
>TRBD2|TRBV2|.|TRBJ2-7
CASSLRGAYEQYF
TGTGCCAGCAGCCTGCGGGGGGCCTACGAGCAGTACTTC
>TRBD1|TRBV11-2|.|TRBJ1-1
CASRLTGTGTEAFF
TGTGCCAGCAGACTTACCGGGACAGGCACTGAAGCTTTCTTT
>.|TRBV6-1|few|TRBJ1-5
CATLWGNQPQHF
TGTGCCACCCTGTGGGGAAATCAGCCCCAGCATTTT
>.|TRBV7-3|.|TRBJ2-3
CASSPPGVKDTQYF
TGTGCCAGCAGCCCCCCCGGTGTGAAAGATACGCAGTATTTT
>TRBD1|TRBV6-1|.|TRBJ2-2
CASLGQGATGELFF
TGTGCTAGTCTGGGACAGGGGGCCACCGGGGAGCTGTTTTTT
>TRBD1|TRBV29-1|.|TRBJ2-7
CSIRQGATYEQYF
TGCAGCATAAGACAGGGGGCCACCTACGAGCAGTACTTC
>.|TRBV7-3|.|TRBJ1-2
CASSLVAFARGRGYTF
TGTGCCAGCAGCCTAGTTGCTTTCGCACGCGGCCGAGGCTACACCTTC
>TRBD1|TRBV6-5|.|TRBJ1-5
CASSQQGASNQPQHF
TGTGCCAGCAGCCAACAGGGGGCCAGCAATCAGCCCCAGCATTTT
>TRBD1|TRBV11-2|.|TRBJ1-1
CASSSTDRGYEAFF
TGTGCCAGCAGCTCTACGGACAGGGGTTATGAAGCTTTCTTT
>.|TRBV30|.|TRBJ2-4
CAWSRRGVAKNIQYF
TGTGCCTGGAGTAGAAGGGGGGTGGCCAAAAACATTCAGTACTTC
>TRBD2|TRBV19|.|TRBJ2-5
CASSFGLAGRQETQYF
TGTGCCAGTAGTTTCGGACTAGCGGGGAGGCAAGAGACCCAGTACTTC
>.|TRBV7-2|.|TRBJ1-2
CASSPNGLTSYGYTF
TGTGCCAGCAGCCCCAACGGTCTCACCTCCTATGGCTACACCTTC
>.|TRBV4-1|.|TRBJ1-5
CASSQDKEISTNQPQHF
TGCGCCAGCAGCCAAGATAAGGAGATTAGTACCAATCAGCCCCAGCATTTT
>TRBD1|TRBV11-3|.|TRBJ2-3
CASSIGQGEADTQYF
TGTGCCAGCAGTATCGGACAGGGAGAGGCAGATACGCAGTATTTT
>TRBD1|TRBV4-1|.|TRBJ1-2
CASSPRRDSGKMVNYGYTF
TGCGCCAGCAGCCCGCGCCGGGACAGCGGTAAAATGGTTAACTATGGCTACACCTTC
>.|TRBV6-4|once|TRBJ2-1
CASSKGDGNNEQFF
TGTGCCAGCAGTAAAGGGGACGGAAACAATGAGCAGTTCTTC
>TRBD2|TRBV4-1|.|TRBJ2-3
CASSQVERASGGDTQYF
TGCGCCAGCAGCCAAGTGGAAAGGGCTAGCGGGGGAGATACGCAGTATTTT
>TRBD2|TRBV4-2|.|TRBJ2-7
CASSQVGTSGSSYEQYF
TGTGCCAGCAGCCAAGTTGGGACTAGCGGATCATCCTACGAGCAGTACTTC
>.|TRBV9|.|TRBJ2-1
CASSPAPTLNNEQFF
TGTGCCAGCTCTCCCGCCCCGACCCTTAACAATGAGCAGTTCTTC
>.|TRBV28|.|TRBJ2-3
CASSAARARDTQYF
TGTGCCAGCAGTGCCGCGAGGGCGCGGGATACGCAGTATTTT
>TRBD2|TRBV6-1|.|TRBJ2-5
CASSEPSGTKKETQYF
TGTGCCAGCAGTGAACCTAGCGGGACGAAAAAAGAGACCCAGTACTTC
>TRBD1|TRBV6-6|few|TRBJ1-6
CASSYYTGQGNSPLHF
TGTGCCAGCAGTTACTACACCGGACAGGGGAATTCACCCCTCCACTTT
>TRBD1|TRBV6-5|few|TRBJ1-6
CASSRQGASNSPLHF
TGTGCCAGCAGTAGACAGGGGGCATCTAATTCACCCCTCCACTTT
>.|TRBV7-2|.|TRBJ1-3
CASSFLYSGNTIYF
TGTGCCAGCAGCTTTCTATACTCTGGAAACACCATATATTTT
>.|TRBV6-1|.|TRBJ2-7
CASRIGVGSYEQYF
TGTGCCAGCAGGATAGGAGTAGGGTCCTACGAGCAGTACTTC
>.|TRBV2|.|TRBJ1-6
CASSYTGRRYNSPLHF
TGTGCCAGCAGCTACACAGGGAGACGGTATAATTCACCCCTCCACTTT
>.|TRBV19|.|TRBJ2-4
CASSRRARQALAKNIQYF
TGTGCCAGTAGTCGTCGGGCGCGACAGGCTCTAGCCAAAAACATTCAGTACTTC
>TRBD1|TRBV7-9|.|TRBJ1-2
CASSIRDRGIGYTF
TGTGCCAGCAGCATCCGGGACAGGGGGATTGGCTACACCTTC
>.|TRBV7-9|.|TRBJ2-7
CASSRWDKSYEQYF
TGTGCCAGCAGCCGATGGGACAAATCCTACGAGCAGTACTTC
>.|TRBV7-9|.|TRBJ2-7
CARPFRDRSYEQYF
TGTGCCAGACCCTTCCGGGACCGGTCCTACGAGCAGTACTTC
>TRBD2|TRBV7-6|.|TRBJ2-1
CASSPSGKYNEQFF
TGTGCCAGCAGCCCTAGCGGAAAATACAATGAGCAGTTCTTC
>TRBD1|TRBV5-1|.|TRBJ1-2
CASSITGVGYTF
TGCGCCAGCAGCATAACAGGGGTAGGCTACACCTTC
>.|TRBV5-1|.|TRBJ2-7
CASSPQTVSSYEQYF
TGCGCCAGCAGCCCCCAGACAGTTAGCTCCTACGAGCAGTACTTC
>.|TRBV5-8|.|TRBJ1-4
CASSLEGGREKLFF
TGTGCCAGCAGCTTGGAAGGGGGGCGTGAAAAACTGTTTTTT
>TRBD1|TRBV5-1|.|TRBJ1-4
CASSPGTGTEREKLFF
TGCGCCAGCAGCCCCGGGACAGGGACAGAAAGGGAAAAACTGTTTTTT
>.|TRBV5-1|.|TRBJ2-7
CASSDHRRTSYEQYF
TGCGCCAGCAGCGATCACAGGCGAACTTCCTACGAGCAGTACTTC
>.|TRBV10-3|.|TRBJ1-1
CAISELIRWGEYTEAFF
TGTGCCATCAGTGAGTTGATCCGGTGGGGGGAGTACACTGAAGCTTTCTTT
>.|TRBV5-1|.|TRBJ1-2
CASSLTGYGYTF
TGCGCCAGCAGCTTGACAGGGTATGGCTACACCTTC
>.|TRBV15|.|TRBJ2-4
CATSRDRVNIQYF
TGTGCCACCAGCAGAGACAGGGTCAACATTCAGTACTTC
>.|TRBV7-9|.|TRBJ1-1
CASSLETGGTEAFF
TGTGCCAGCAGCTTAGAGACGGGGGGCACTGAAGCTTTCTTT
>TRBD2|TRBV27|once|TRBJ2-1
CATSGTSIGYNEQFF
TGTGCCACCAGCGGGACTAGCATTGGATACAATGAGCAGTTCTTC
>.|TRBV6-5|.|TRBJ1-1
CASSYPQVGEAFF
TGTGCCAGCAGTTACCCCCAGGTTGGCGAAGCTTTCTTT
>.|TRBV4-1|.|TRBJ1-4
CASGTRTALREKLFF
TGCGCCAGCGGTACACGGACAGCACTAAGAGAAAAACTGTTTTTT
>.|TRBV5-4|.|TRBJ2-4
CASGKGVDPKNIQYF
TGTGCCAGCGGCAAAGGGGTGGACCCCAAAAACATTCAGTACTTC
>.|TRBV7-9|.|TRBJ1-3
CASSPWEGRSGNTIYF
TGTGCCAGCAGCCCCTGGGAGGGTCGATCTGGAAACACCATATATTTT
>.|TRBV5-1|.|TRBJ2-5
CASSSGQTQETQYF
TGCGCCAGCAGCTCTGGACAGACACAAGAGACCCAGTACTTC
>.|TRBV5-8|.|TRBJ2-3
CASSLRRVPGYDSTDTQYF
TGTGCCAGCAGCTTGAGGAGAGTCCCAGGATACGACAGCACAGATACGCAGTATTTT
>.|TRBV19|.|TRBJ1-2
CASSIQPNYGYTF
TGTGCCAGTAGTATTCAGCCTAACTATGGCTACACCTTC
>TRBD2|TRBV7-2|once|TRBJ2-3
CAVVTSASSTDTQYF
TGTGCCGTGGTTACTAGCGCCTCTAGCACAGATACGCAGTATTTT
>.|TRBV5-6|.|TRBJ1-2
CASSFGGQDYGYTF
TGTGCCAGCAGCTTCGGAGGGCAGGACTATGGCTACACCTTC
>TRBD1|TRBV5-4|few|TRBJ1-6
CASSLIGQVNSPLHF
TGTGCCAGCAGCTTGATCGGACAGGTCAATTCACCCCTCCACTTT
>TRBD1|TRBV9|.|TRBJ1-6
CASSVGETGGSPLHF
TGTGCCAGCAGCGTAGGAGAGACAGGGGGTTCACCCCTCCACTTT
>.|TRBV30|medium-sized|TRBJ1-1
CAWSVSGASAFF
TGTGCCTGGAGTGTATCGGGCGCTTCAGCTTTCTTT
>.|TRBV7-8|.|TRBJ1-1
CASSLAMGRNTEAFF
TGTGCCAGCAGCTTAGCGATGGGCAGGAACACTGAAGCTTTCTTT
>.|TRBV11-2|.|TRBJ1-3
CASSLVSSNTIYF
TGTGCCAGCAGCTTAGTTTCCTCCAACACCATATATTTT
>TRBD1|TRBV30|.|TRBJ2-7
CAWVPGTGGPYEQYF
TGTGCCTGGGTCCCCGGGACAGGGGGCCCCTACGAGCAGTACTTC
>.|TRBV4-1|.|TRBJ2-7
CASSQDPTSYEQYF
TGCGCCAGCAGCCAAGACCCAACCTCCTACGAGCAGTACTTC